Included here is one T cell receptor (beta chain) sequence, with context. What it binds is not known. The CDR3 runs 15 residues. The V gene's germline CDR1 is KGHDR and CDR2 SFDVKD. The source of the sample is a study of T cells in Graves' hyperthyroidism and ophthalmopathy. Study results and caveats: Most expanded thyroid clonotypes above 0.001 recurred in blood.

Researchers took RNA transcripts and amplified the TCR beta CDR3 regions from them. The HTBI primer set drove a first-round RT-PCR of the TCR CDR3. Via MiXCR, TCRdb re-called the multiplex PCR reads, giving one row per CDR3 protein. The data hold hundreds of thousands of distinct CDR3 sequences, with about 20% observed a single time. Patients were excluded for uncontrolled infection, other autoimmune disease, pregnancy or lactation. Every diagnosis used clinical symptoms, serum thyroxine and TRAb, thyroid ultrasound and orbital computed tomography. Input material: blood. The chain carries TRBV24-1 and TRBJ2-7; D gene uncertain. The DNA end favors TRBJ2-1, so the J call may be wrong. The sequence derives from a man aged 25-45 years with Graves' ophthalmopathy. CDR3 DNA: TGTGCCACCAGTGATTCGGGCCGCCCATTTTACGAGCAGTTCTTC. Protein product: CATSDSGRPFYEQFF.